This T cell receptor (beta chain) was sequenced in a study of beta chain features in type 1 diabetes. This CDR3 comprises 14 residues. The V end lost 6 bases, the J end lost 3 bases, and 15 bases lay between the germline ends. Per the germline V gene, CDR1 is MNHEY and CDR2 is SMNVEV (reference sequence). Study findings and constraints: When Type 1 diabetes patients were examined, their TCRB CDR3s proved moderately but significantly shorter in all four CD4+ subsets. Naive, central memory and Treg TCRB repertoires appeared more alike in patients than in healthy donors.

On this clone itself: As yet, its antigen is unknown.

The whole isolated RNA underwent reverse transcription, so sequencing captured expressed TCRB transcripts. Samples of naive, central memory and regulatory T cells yielded a mean of around 3.5 million reads. Sequencing used immunoSEQ multiplex PCR; TCRdb keeps in-frame clones, though not all of them. The sample contains 200,000 to 250,000 clones, over 65% of which appear only once. The chain recombines TRBV27 with TRBJ2-7, with a tentative D call TRBD2 (5 bases). This sequence was found in a man aged 25 to 45 in good health. Source material: naive CD4+ T cells from blood. CDR3 nucleotides: TGTGCCAGCAGCCAAGGGAAGAGGGACTACGAGCAGTACTTC. This codes for CASSQGKRDYEQYF.